Reported below is one T cell receptor beta chain. Antigen unknown. CDR1 is MNHEY, CDR2 SVGAGI, per germline. This CDR3 region has 13 residues. Trimming at V came to 10 bases and at J to 7 bases, leaving 11 bases not matched to a gene. Measured with immunoSEQ multiplex PCR; TCRdb has only the in-frame clones, and not every one. The sample shows about 120,000 clones, more than 75% of them seen only once. The data were obtained in a study of T cell responses to AZD1222 COVID-19 vaccine. Whole-study context: Second-dose timings of about 4 or about 12 weeks were pooled.

Whole-study findings and limits: Nearly half of spike-specific TCRs reportedly target unmutated variant regions. In a largely white British group with more females than males, clonal diversity was possibly underestimated.

The specimen was peripheral blood, collected on day 0 of AZD1222 vaccination. This receptor was taken from an adult in good health. V gene TRBV6-5 combines with J gene TRBJ2-7; TRBD1 matches 9 bases. The CDR3 DNA reads TGTGCCACCTTCCGGGACAGGGTAGGTGAGCAGTACTTC. This codes for CATFRDRVGEQYF.